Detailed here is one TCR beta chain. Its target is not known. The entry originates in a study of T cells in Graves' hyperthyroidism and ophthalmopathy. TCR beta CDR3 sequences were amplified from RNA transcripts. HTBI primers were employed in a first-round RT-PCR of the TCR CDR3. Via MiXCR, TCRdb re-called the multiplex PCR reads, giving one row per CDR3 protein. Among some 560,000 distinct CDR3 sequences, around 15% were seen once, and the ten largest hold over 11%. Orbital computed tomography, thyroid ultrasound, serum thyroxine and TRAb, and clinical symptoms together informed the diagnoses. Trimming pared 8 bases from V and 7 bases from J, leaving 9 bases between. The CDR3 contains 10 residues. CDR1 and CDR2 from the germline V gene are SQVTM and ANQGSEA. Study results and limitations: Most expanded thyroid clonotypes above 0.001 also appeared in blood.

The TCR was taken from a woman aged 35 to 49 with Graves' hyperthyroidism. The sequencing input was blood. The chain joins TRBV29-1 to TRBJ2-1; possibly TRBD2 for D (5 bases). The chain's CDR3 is CSSGGNEQFF. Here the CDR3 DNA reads TGCAGCAGCGGAGGTAATGAGCAGTTCTTC.